The 15 T cell receptor beta chains below come from one sample, sequenced in a study of blood T cell repertoires in COVID-19. Method: immunoSEQ multiplex PCR; TCRdb's copy keeps in-frame clones and lacks some. The sample has fewer than 25,000 clones; more than 80% are singletons. Material: peripheral blood. These receptors were collected from a woman of 80 years or more with active or convalescent COVID-19.

This clone came up once. The J gene is TRBJ2-5, the V gene TRBV5-1, with TRBD1 identical over 12 bases. The CDR3 contains 16 residues. Germline assignment: CDR1 SGHRS and CDR2 YFSETQ. The V and J ends lost 4 bases and 5 bases, in that order; junction bases with no gene match: 9. As DNA, the CDR3 is TGCGCCAGCAGCACCGGGACAGGGGGCGGCGAGGAGACCCAGTACTTC. Its translation is CASSTGTGGGEETQYF.

This clone was recorded a few times. The gene calls are TRBV5-1 and TRBJ2-1, with D possibly TRBD2 on 6 matching bases. The germline gives CDR1 SGHRS, CDR2 YFSETQ. With 5 bases removed from V and 8 bases from J, the gap between germline ends came to 11 bases. This CDR3 region has 12 residues. In DNA form, the CDR3 reads TGCGCCAGCAGAGGCGGGACCCATGAGCAGTTCTTC. It yields the protein CASRGGTHEQFF.

The chain recombines TRBV7-2 with TRBJ2-4; D perhaps matches TRBD1 (6 bases). CDR1 SGHTA and CDR2 FQGNSA come from the germline V gene. The CDR3 is 15 residues long. With 5 bases removed from V and 8 bases from J, the gap between germline ends came to 19 bases. The CDR3 nucleotides are TGTGCCAGCAGCCCCACAGGGAAAGGGAAGGACATTCAGTACTTC. Translation: CASSPTGKGKDIQYF.

This chain connects TRBV11-1 to TRBJ2-5; TRBD2 might be the D (7 bases). V was cut by 2 bases and J by 5 bases, with 15 bases left in between. Germline-derived CDR1 and CDR2 are SGHAT and FQDESV (reference sequence). This CDR3 comprises 15 residues. CDR3 residues: CASSLTGGTRETQYF. CDR3 coding DNA: TGTGCCAGCAGCTTAACGGGGGGCACGAGGGAGACCCAGTACTTC.

This chain connects TRBV15 to TRBJ1-6; D is undetermined. The CDR3 extends over 16 amino acids. Per the germline V gene, CDR1 is LNHNV and CDR2 is YYDKDF (reference sequence). V was pared by 0 bases and J by 9 bases, with 15 bases between. The CDR3 DNA reads as TGTGCCACCAGCAGAGAAAGGCAGGCGATACCTTCACCCCTCCACTTT. Its translation is CATSRERQAIPSPLHF.

The CDR3 reads CASSLGTGSTGNTIYF. CDR3 sequence (DNA): TGTGCCAGCAGCTTAGGGACAGGTAGTACTGGAAACACCATATATTTT. This sequence joins TRBV13 and TRBJ1-3, with D possibly being TRBD1 (6 bases). Per the germline V gene, CDR1 is PRHDT and CDR2 is FYEKMQ (reference sequence). V was trimmed by 0 bases and J by 2 bases, leaving 11 bases between them. This CDR3 is built from 16 residues.

The rearrangement uses TRBV5-1 and TRBJ2-5; 9 bases fit TRBD1. J lost 4 bases, V lost 4 bases, and 8 bases had no gene match. The CDR3 is 15 residues long. Germline-derived CDR1 and CDR2 are SGHRS and YFSETQ. The CDR3 sequence: CASSRPGQGLETQYF. CDR3 bases: TGCGCCAGCAGCCGGCCGGGACAGGGCTTAGAGACCCAGTACTTC.

The chain combines TRBV18 with TRBJ2-3; the D is unclear. V was trimmed by 3 bases and J by 3 bases, leaving 10 bases between them. CDR3 length: 14 amino acids. Per the germline V gene, CDR1 is KGHSH and CDR2 is LQKENI. The CDR3 DNA sequence: TGTGCCAGCTCACCCACCGGGTCGACAGATACGCAGTATTTT. This encodes CASSPTGSTDTQYF. Drawing the rest from reference TRBV18 and TRBJ2-3, the complete variable domain is NAGVMQNPRHLVRRRGQEARLRCSPMKGHSHVYWYRQLPEEGLKFMVYLQKENIIDESGMPKERFSAEFPKEGPSILRIQQVVRGDSAAYFCASSPTGSTDTQYFGPGTRLTVL.

This chain connects TRBV4-1 to TRBJ1-1; 7 bases match TRBD1. The germline CDR1 and CDR2 sequences are MGHRA and YSYEKL. The junction had 8 bases not matched to a gene; V was cut back by 1 base and J by 3 bases. The CDR3 consists of 16 residues. The CDR3 loop is CASSQGYRGIYTEAFF. DNA for the CDR3: TGCGCCAGCAGCCAAGGATACAGGGGAATCTACACTGAAGCTTTCTTT.

The rearrangement uses TRBV10-3 and TRBJ1-1; 7 bases are shared with TRBD1. Looked up from germline, CDR1 is ENHRY and CDR2 is SYGVKD. V was clipped by 5 bases and J by 5 bases; unmatched bases: 5. CDR3 length: 13 amino acids. For the CDR3, the DNA is TGTGCCATCAGTCCACAGGGGAGGACTGAAGCTTTCTTT. It translates to CAISPQGRTEAFF.

With regard to this clone: This sample includes further DNA sequences coding for the same CDR3. The J gene is TRBJ1-1, the V gene TRBV9; 7 nucleotides line up with TRBD1. This CDR3 contains 14 residues. The junction had 2 bases not matched to a gene; V was cut back by 3 bases and J by 0 bases. CDR1 and CDR2 (germline): SGDLS, YYNGEE. The CDR3 bases are TGTGCCAGCAGCGGGGACAGTATGAACACTGAAGCTTTCTTT. This sequence encodes CASSGDSMNTEAFF.

This clone was detected a few times. The rearrangement uses TRBV11-3 and TRBJ1-1, with TRBD1 matching 7 bases. V shed 4 bases, J shed 5 bases, and the junction held 16 bases outside the gene matches. CDR3 length equals 17 residues. Germline CDR1 SGHNT, CDR2 YENEEA. The CDR3 sequence: CASSSYPGTAVDTEAFF. The CDR3 nucleotides read TGTGCCAGCAGCTCGTACCCCGGGACAGCGGTCGATACTGAAGCTTTCTTT.

The chain employs TRBV3-1 (or the pseudogene TRBV3-2) and TRBJ1-2; 8 nucleotides agree with TRBD1. After removal of 4 bases from V and 4 bases from J, the junction contained 11 bases not matched to a gene. This CDR3 region has 16 residues. Germline V gene lookup returns CDR1 LGHDT and CDR2 YNNKEL (reference sequence). CDR3 loop: CASSPNAGGASYGYTF. The CDR3 DNA reads as TGTGCCAGCAGCCCTAACGCAGGGGGCGCGAGCTATGGCTACACCTTC.

The V gene is TRBV13, the J gene TRBJ1-6; 10 positions match TRBD1. Germline V gene lookup returns CDR1 PRHDT and CDR2 FYEKMQ (reference sequence). Trimming took 4 bases from V and 8 from J; bases not matched to a gene: 11. CDR3 length: 17 amino acids. CDR3 loop: CASSSLKPGTGDSPLHF. CDR3 bases: TGTGCCAGCAGCTCCCTAAAACCCGGGACAGGGGATTCACCCCTCCACTTT. Combining the CDR3 with reference TRBV13 and TRBJ1-6 gives the whole variable domain AAGVIQSPRHLIKEKRETATLKCYPIPRHDTVYWYQQGPGQDPQFLISFYEKMQSDKGSIPDRFSAQQFSDYHSELNMSSLELGDSALYFCASSSLKPGTGDSPLHFGNGTRLTVT.

This clone was detected a few times. V is TRBV11-2 and J is TRBJ1-2, with a weak D call TRBD1 (6 bases). With 6 bases removed from V and 1 base from J, the gap between germline ends came to 15 bases. The germline V gene has CDR1 SGHAT and CDR2 FQNNGV. The CDR3 runs 15 residues. CDR3 DNA: TGTGCCAGCAGTCCAACAGGGCGGGTTAACTATGGCTACACCTTC. It is translated as CASSPTGRVNYGYTF.